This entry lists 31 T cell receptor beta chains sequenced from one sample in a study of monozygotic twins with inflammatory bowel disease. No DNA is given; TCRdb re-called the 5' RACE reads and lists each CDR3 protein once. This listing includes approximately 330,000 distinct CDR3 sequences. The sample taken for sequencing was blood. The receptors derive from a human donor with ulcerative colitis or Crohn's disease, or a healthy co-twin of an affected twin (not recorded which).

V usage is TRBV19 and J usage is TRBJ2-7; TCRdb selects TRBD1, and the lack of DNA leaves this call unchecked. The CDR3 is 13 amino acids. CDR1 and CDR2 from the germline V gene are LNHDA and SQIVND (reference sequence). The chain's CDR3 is CASSATQGYEQYF.

The CDR3 is CASSGRGGDSSTDTQYF. V usage is TRBV5-1 and J usage is TRBJ2-3; the D call of TRBD1 rests on TCRdb alone, since no DNA is present to check it. This CDR3 is built from 17 residues. Germline lookup yields CDR1 SGHRS and CDR2 YFSETQ.

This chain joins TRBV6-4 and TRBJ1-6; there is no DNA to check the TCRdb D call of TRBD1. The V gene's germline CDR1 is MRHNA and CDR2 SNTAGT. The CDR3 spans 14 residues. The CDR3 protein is CASSVVQGGSPLHF.

CDR3 sequence: CSASLGYNYGYTF. The chain links TRBV20-1 to TRBJ1-2. This CDR3 has 13 residues. Germline V gene lookup returns CDR1 DFQATT and CDR2 SNEGSKA (reference sequence).

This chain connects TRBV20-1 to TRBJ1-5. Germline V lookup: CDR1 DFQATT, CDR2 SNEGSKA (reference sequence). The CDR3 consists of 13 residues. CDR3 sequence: CSAERGSNQPQHF.

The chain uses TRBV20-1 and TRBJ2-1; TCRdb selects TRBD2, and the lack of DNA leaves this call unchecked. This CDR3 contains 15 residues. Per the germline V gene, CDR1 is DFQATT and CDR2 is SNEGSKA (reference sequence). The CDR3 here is CSARALAGVRNEQFF.

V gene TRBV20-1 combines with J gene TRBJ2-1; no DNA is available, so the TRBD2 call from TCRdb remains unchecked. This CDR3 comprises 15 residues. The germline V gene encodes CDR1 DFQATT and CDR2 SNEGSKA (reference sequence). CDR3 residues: CSAKASSGAFNEQFF.

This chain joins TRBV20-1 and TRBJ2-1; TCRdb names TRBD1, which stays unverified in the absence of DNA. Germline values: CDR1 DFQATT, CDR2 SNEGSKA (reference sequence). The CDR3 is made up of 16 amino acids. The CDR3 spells CSARDGAGSSYNEQFF.

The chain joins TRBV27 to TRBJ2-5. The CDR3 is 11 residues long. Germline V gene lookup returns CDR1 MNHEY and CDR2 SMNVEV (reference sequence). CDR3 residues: CASREFETQYF.

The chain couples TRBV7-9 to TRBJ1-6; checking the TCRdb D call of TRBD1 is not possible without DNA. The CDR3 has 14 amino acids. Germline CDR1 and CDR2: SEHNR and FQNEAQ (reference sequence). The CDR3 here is CASSLRGRDSPLHF. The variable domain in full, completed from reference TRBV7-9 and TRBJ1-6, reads DTGVSQNPRHKITKRGQNVTFRCDPISEHNRLYWYRQTLGQGPEFLTYFQNEAQLEKSRLLSDRFSAERPKGSFSTLEIQRTEQGDSAMYLCASSLRGRDSPLHFGNGTRLTVT.

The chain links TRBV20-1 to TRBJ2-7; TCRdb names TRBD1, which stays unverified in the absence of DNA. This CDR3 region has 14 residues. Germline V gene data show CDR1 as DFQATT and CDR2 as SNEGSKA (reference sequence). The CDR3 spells CSAVSRDNSYEQYF.

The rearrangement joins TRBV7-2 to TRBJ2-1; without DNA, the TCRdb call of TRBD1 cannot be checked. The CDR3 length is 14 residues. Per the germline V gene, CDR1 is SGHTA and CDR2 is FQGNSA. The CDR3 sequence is CASSSDAGDNEQFF. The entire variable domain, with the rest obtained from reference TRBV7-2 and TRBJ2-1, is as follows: GAGVSQSPSNKVTEKGKDVELRCDPISGHTALYWYRQSLGQGLEFLIYFQGNSAPDKSGLPSDRFSAERTGGSVSTLTIQRTQQEDSAVYLCASSSDAGDNEQFFGPGTRLTVL.

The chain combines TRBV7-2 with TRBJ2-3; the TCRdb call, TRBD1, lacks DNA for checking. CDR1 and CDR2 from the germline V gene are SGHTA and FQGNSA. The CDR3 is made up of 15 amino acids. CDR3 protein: CASSFQFRGVDTQYF.

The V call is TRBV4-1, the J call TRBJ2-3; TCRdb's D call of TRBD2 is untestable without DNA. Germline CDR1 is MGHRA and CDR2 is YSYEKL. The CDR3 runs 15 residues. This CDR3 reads CASSQQSRAADTQYF.

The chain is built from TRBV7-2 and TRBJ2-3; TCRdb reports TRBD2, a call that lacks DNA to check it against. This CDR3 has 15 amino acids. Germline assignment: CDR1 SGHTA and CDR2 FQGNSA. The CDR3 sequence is CASSLRGGVSDTQYF.

CDR3 in amino acids: CASSSRLVKGTQYF. The chain carries TRBV5-4 and TRBJ2-5. Germline V CDR1 and CDR2: SGHNT, YYREEE (reference sequence). This CDR3 contains 14 residues.

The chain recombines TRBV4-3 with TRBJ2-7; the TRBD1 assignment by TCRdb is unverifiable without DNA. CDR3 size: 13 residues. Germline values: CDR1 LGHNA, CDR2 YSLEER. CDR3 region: CASSQEVSGGQYF.

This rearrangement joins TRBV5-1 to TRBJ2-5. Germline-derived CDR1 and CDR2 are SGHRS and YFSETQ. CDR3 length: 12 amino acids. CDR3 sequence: CASSLNLETQYF.

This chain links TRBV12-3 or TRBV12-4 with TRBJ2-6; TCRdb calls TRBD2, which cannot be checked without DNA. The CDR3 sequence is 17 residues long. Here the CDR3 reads CASAGERGLSGANVLTF.

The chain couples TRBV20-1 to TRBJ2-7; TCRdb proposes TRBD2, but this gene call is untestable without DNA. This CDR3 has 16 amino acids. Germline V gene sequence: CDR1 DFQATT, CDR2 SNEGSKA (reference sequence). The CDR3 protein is CSAPGTSGSDSYEQYF.

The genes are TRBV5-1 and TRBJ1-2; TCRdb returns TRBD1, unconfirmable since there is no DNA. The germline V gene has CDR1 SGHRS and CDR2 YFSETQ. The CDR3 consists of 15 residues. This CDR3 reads CASSGETGPNNGYTF.

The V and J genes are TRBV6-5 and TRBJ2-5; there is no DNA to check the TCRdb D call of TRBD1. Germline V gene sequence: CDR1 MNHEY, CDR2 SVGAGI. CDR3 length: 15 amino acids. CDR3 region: CASSYRDRGGETQYF.

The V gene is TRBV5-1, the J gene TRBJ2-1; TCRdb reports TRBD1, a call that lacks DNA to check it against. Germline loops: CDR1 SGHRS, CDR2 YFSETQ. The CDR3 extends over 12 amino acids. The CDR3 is CASLGAYNEQFF.

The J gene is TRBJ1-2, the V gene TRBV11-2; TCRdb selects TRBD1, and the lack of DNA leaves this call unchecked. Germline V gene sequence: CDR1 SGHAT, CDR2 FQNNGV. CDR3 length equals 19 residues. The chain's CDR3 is CASSYDGQVPQAANYGYTF.

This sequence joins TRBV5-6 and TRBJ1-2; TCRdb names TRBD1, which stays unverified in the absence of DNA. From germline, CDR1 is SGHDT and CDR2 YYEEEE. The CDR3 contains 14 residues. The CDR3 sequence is CASSYGQILYGYTF. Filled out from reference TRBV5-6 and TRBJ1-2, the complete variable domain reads DAGVTQSPTHLIKTRGQQVTLRCSPKSGHDTVSWYQQALGQGPQFIFQYYEEEERQRGNFPDRFSGHQFPNYSSELNVNALLLGDSALYLCASSYGQILYGYTFGSGTRLTVV.

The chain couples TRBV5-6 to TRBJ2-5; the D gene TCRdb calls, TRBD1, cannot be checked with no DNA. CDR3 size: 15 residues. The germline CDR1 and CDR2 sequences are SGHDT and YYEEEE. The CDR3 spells CASTLTGTAQETQYF.

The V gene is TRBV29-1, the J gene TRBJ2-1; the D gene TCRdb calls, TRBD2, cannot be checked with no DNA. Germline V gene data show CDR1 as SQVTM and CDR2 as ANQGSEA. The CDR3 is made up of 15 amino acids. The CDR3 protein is CSVEGGGMLANGQFF.

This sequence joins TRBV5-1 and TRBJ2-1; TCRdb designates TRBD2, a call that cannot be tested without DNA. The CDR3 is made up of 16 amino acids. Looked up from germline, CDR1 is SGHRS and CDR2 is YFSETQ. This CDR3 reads CASSPLSGTSYNEQFF.

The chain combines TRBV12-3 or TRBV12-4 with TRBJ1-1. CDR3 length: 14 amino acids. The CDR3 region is CASSQIIRTSEAFF.

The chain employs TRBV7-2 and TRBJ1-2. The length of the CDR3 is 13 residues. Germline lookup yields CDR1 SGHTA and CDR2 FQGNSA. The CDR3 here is CASSCGRDLGYTF.

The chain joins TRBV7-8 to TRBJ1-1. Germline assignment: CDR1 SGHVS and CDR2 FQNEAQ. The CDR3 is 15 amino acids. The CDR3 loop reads CASSPYEWVNTEAFF.